Presented here are 24 T cell receptor beta chains from one specimen sequenced in a study of cytotoxic CD8 clonotypes in ibrutinib-treated CLL. The data were produced by immunoSEQ multiplex PCR, yet TCRdb's version contains in-frame clones alone and is incomplete. This table has tens of thousands of clones, nearly 80% appearing once. Specimen: PBMCs, collected before ibrutinib treatment. All receptors come from a human donor with chronic lymphocytic leukemia.

This clone was recorded only once. CDR3 DNA sequence: TGTGCCAGCAGTGACCCCCTCTCCTACGAGCAGTACTTC. Its translation is CASSDPLSYEQYF. J is TRBJ2-7 and V is TRBV6-4; D is ambiguous. Germline V gene lookup returns CDR1 MRHNA and CDR2 SNTAGT. There are 13 residues in the CDR3. The ends were cut back, 2 bases at V and 0 bases at J, with 5 bases in the middle.

This rearrangement joins TRBV5-1 to TRBJ2-3, with D maybe TRBD2 (6 bases). V shed 1 base and J shed 4 bases, with 13 bases lying between them. This CDR3 spans 15 amino acids. Germline V gene sequence: CDR1 SGHRS, CDR2 YFSETQ. This CDR3 reads CASSLLADRADTQYF. CDR3 DNA: TGCGCCAGCAGCTTGTTAGCGGACCGGGCAGATACGCAGTATTTT.

The chain is built from TRBV2 and TRBJ2-5, with D hard to call. Trimming cost V 7 bases and J 4 bases, with 13 bases left between them. CDR1 is SNHLY, CDR2 FYNNEI, per germline. This CDR3 contains 13 residues. The CDR3: CASNYGRGETQYF. DNA of the CDR3: TGTGCCAGCAACTACGGACGAGGAGAGACCCAGTACTTC.

The chain is built from TRBV10-1 and TRBJ2-2; 13 nucleotides align to TRBD2. This CDR3 is 17 amino acids long. Germline assignment: CDR1 WNHNN and CDR2 SYGVQD (reference sequence). Losses at the gene ends were 10 bases for V and 3 bases for J; bases not matched to a gene: 11. CDR3 sequence (DNA): TGCGCCATCGAAACTAGCGGGAGGGCCCTCGACACCGGGGAGCTGTTTTTT. Translated, it gives CAIETSGRALDTGELFF.

The chain recombines TRBV7-9 with TRBJ2-7, with D tentatively TRBD2 (5 bases). Germline assignment: CDR1 SEHNR and CDR2 FQNEAQ (reference sequence). CDR3 length equals 14 residues. Trimming shortened V by 7 bases and J by 2 bases, and 15 bases separated the two germline ends. The CDR3 protein is CASKGRELTYEQYF. In nucleotides, the CDR3 is TGTGCCAGCAAGGGAAGGGAGTTAACCTACGAGCAGTACTTC.

This chain links TRBV5-6 with TRBJ2-5; D may be TRBD1 (5 bases). Per the germline V gene, CDR1 is SGHDT and CDR2 is YYEEEE. Trimming cost V 2 bases and J 0 bases, with 8 bases left between them. The CDR3 runs 14 residues. For the CDR3, the DNA is TGTGCCAGCAGCTTCTCAGGGTACCAAGAGACCCAGTACTTC. It encodes CASSFSGYQETQYF.

This clone was observed a single time. This chain uses TRBV5-8 with TRBJ2-7; no clear D. CDR1 and CDR2 from the germline V gene are SGHTS and YDEGEE. There are 16 residues in the CDR3. The germline V and J ends were trimmed by 0 bases and 0 bases, with 13 bases remaining between them. In nucleotides, the CDR3 is TGTGCCAGCAGCTTGGGATTTATGGAGAGCTCCTACGAGCAGTACTTC. It is translated as CASSLGFMESSYEQYF.

In DNA, the CDR3 is TGTGCCAGCAGATTAAGACAGGGGGCGGTTGCCACTGAAGCTTTCTTT. This translates into CASRLRQGAVATEAFF. The rearrangement joins TRBV7-2 to TRBJ1-1; 10 bases map to TRBD1. V dropped 6 bases and J dropped 4; count of bases not matched to a gene: 11. CDR3 length equals 16 residues. CDR1 is SGHTA, CDR2 FQGNSA, per germline. Supplemented by reference TRBV7-2 and TRBJ1-1, the full variable domain reads GAGVSQSPSNKVTEKGKDVELRCDPISGHTALYWYRQSLGQGLEFLIYFQGNSAPDKSGLPSDRFSAERTGGSVSTLTIQRTQQEDSAVYLCASRLRQGAVATEAFFGQGTRLTVV.

The chain links TRBV29-1 to TRBJ2-3; tentatively, D is TRBD2 (6 bases). With 8 bases removed from V and 6 bases from J, the gap between germline ends came to 15 bases. The CDR3 extends over 12 amino acids. Looked up from germline, CDR1 is SQVTM and CDR2 is ANQGSEA. CDR3 sequence: CSTDQSGDTQYF. The DNA of the CDR3 is TGCAGCACTGACCAGAGCGGGGATACGCAGTATTTT.

The chain employs TRBV27 and TRBJ1-6; possibly TRBD1 for D (6 bases). The CDR3 contains 13 residues. The germline V gene has CDR1 MNHEY and CDR2 SMNVEV (reference sequence). Trimming took off 6 bases at V and 9 bases at J, with 12 bases between the two ends. The CDR3 loop is CASRVGGTSPLHF. The CDR3 DNA follows: TGTGCCAGCAGAGTAGGGGGGACTTCACCCCTCCACTTT.

In this sample, this clone turned up a few times. The CDR3 DNA reads as TGTGCCAGCAGCTCTCGCCAAGGGCCTAACTCGGGCTACACCTTC. Protein: CASSSRQGPNSGYTF. The V call is TRBV7-9, the J call TRBJ1-2; D remains ambiguous. Germline V gives CDR1 SEHNR, CDR2 FQNEAQ (reference sequence). V lost 4 bases and J lost 8, with 20 bases in between. This CDR3 has 15 amino acids.

The chain recombines TRBV10-3 with TRBJ2-5; D gene unclear. The CDR3 has 12 residues. Trimming removed 3 bases at V and 1 base at J, with 3 bases between. Germline CDR1 ENHRY, CDR2 SYGVKD. CDR3 bases: TGTGCCATCAGTGACCTCCAAGAGACCCAGTACTTC. This gives the protein CAISDLQETQYF.

The chain recombines TRBV9 with TRBJ2-2; D perhaps matches TRBD2 (5 bases). This CDR3 has 16 amino acids. The germline V gene has CDR1 SGDLS and CDR2 YYNGEE. V lost 0 bases, J lost 5 bases, and 14 bases lay in between. CDR3 coding DNA: TGTGCCAGCAGCGTAGCTGCGGACTCGGGAACCGGGGAGCTGTTTTTT. Its translation is CASSVAADSGTGELFF.

This clone was found a few times. The V call is TRBV7-2, the J call TRBJ2-1; TRBD1 aligns across 9 bases. V lost 5 bases, J lost 4 bases, and 6 bases stayed unmatched. This CDR3 has 15 amino acids. The V gene's germline CDR1 is SGHTA and CDR2 FQGNSA. The CDR3 loop is CASSRDRGEYNEQFF. As DNA, the CDR3 is TGTGCCAGCAGCCGCGACAGGGGGGAGTACAATGAGCAGTTCTTC.

The J gene is TRBJ1-5, the V gene TRBV19; unclear D gene. The CDR3 sequence is 13 residues long. V was shortened by 3 bases and J by 4 bases, with 7 bases between the two germline ends. Germline assignment: CDR1 LNHDA and CDR2 SQIVND (reference sequence). The CDR3 region has the DNA TGTGCCAGTAGTATTGGGCGTAATCAGCCCCAGCATTTT. Translating gives CASSIGRNQPQHF.

The V and J genes are TRBV27 and TRBJ2-1; D gene uncertain. Germline CDR1 and CDR2: MNHEY and SMNVEV (reference sequence). V shed 6 bases and J shed 3 bases, with 15 bases lying between them. CDR3 length: 15 amino acids. In DNA form, the CDR3 reads TGTGCCAGCAGCCGACCAGGAGCAGGCTACAATGAGCAGTTCTTC. Translating gives CASSRPGAGYNEQFF.

The V gene is TRBV29-1, the J gene TRBJ2-6; D gene uncertain. The CDR3 sequence is 14 residues long. CDR1 SQVTM and CDR2 ANQGSEA come from the germline V gene. Trimming cost V 6 bases and J 0 bases, with 9 bases left between them. CDR3 protein: CSVVTNSGANVLTF. The CDR3, as DNA: TGCAGCGTAGTAACCAACTCTGGGGCCAACGTCCTGACTTTC. The whole variable domain, remainder taken from reference TRBV29-1 and TRBJ2-6, is SAVISQKPSRDICQRGTSLTIQCQVDSQVTMMFWYRQQPGQSLTLIATANQGSEATYESGFVIDKFPISRPNLTFSTLTVSNMSPEDSSIYLCSVVTNSGANVLTFGAGSRLTVL.

The CDR3 nucleotides read TGTGCCAGCAGCTTAGCTGGGTACGGCTACACCTTC. It is translated as CASSLAGYGYTF. V usage is TRBV11-2 and J usage is TRBJ1-2, with D unclear. The V and J ends lost 1 base and 8 bases respectively, with 8 bases between them. Germline CDR1 reads SGHAT; CDR2 reads FQNNGV. This CDR3 has 12 amino acids.

The chain is built from TRBV4-1 and TRBJ2-2; TRBD2 aligns across 12 bases. J gave up 6 bases and V 8 bases, and 1 base lay outside the gene matches. The V gene's germline CDR1 is MGHRA and CDR2 YSYEKL. This CDR3 spans 13 amino acids. CDR3 amino acids: CASGLAGPGELFF. CDR3 in DNA: TGCGCCAGCGGACTAGCGGGACCCGGGGAGCTGTTTTTT.

J is TRBJ2-1 and V is TRBV7-2; D call uncertain. The CDR3 covers 15 residues. V was trimmed by 1 base and J by 4 bases, leaving 11 bases between them. Germline lookup yields CDR1 SGHTA and CDR2 FQGNSA. The CDR3 loop is CASSLGGLLYNEQFF. As DNA, the CDR3 is TGTGCCAGCAGCTTAGGTGGGCTTCTTTACAATGAGCAGTTCTTC.

This clone came up a few times. V usage is TRBV29-1 and J usage is TRBJ1-2; 7 bases map to TRBD1. The CDR3 loop spans 11 amino acids. The junction had 8 bases not matched to a gene; V was cut back by 8 bases and J by 8 bases. Germline CDR1 and CDR2: SQVTM and ANQGSEA. Written as DNA, the CDR3 is TGCAGCTCTGCTGACAGGGTAGGCTACACCTTC. This sequence encodes CSSADRVGYTF.

The genes are TRBV11-2 and TRBJ2-3, with TRBD2 identical over 11 bases. Germline V gene lookup returns CDR1 SGHAT and CDR2 FQNNGV. With 1 base clipped from V and 6 bases from J, the junction kept 12 bases outside the gene matches. The CDR3 loop spans 18 amino acids. CDR3 amino acids: CASSLAPPLLAGVDTQYF. The CDR3, as DNA: TGTGCCAGCAGCTTAGCCCCTCCCCTACTAGCGGGAGTTGATACGCAGTATTTT.

The chain combines TRBV14 with TRBJ2-1, with TRBD2 matching 8 bases. The CDR3 contains 15 residues. Germline V gene data show CDR1 as SGHDN and CDR2 as FVKESK. The junction had 2 bases not matched to a gene; V was cut back by 4 bases and J by 0 bases. The CDR3 DNA reads as TGTGCCAGCAGCCGTAGCGGGAACTCCTACAATGAGCAGTTCTTC. Translation: CASSRSGNSYNEQFF.

The genes are TRBV28 and TRBJ2-2; 8 bases align to TRBD1. Trimming took 7 bases from V and 7 from J; bases not matched to a gene: 8. The germline gives CDR1 MDHEN, CDR2 SYDVKM. This CDR3 region has 14 residues. CDR3 amino acids: CASTRTGIVGELFF. The CDR3 region has the DNA TGTGCCAGCACCCGGACAGGGATAGTCGGGGAGCTGTTTTTT.